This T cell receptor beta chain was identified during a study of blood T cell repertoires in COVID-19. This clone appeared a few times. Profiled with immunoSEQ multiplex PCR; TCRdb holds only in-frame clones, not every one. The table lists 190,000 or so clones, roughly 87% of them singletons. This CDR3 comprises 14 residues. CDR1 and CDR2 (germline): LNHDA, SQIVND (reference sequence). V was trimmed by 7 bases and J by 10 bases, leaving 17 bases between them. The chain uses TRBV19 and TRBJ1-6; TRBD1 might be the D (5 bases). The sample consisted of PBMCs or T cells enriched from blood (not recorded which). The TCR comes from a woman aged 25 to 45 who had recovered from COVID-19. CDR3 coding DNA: TGTGCCAGTACCTCGACCCCGGGGGAATCACCCCTCCACTTT. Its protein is CASTSTPGESPLHF.